The T cell receptor (beta chain) described here comes from a study of cytomegalovirus exposure and HLA in healthy donors. Trimming took 4 bases from V and 6 from J, leaving 12 bases between them. Germline assignment: CDR1 SGHRS and CDR2 YFSETQ. The CDR3 length is 13 residues. PCR employed 60 Vbeta and 13 Jbeta primers. Clones were sequenced by immunoSEQ multiplex PCR, and TCRdb holds only the in-frame ones, with some missing. The sample lists about 97,000 clones, over 70% occurring once. This TCR was sampled from a man aged 45 to 65 in good health and CMV-seronegative. Sequenced material: PBMCs. The chain carries TRBV5-1 and TRBJ2-3; the D is unclear. This CDR3 is CASSQRAIDTQYF. CDR3 nucleotide sequence: TGCGCCAGCAGCCAGAGAGCGATCGATACGCAGTATTTT.